The next 19 T cell receptor beta chains were all read from a single sample in a study of blood T cell repertoires in COVID-19. Libraries were prepared by immunoSEQ multiplex PCR; TCRdb keeps only in-frame clonotypes and omits some of them. The sample includes 85,000 to 110,000 clones, roughly 87% of them seen just once. Input material: peripheral blood. The receptors were sampled from a human donor in a cohort sampled during active COVID-19.

The J gene is TRBJ1-2, the V gene TRBV4-1, with 9 bases aligning to TRBD1. This CDR3 contains 16 residues. Germline V gene lookup returns CDR1 MGHRA and CDR2 YSYEKL. The ends lost 2 bases at V and 8 bases at J; junction bases unmatched: 12. The CDR3 DNA sequence: TGCGCCAGCAGCCAACAACAGGGGGCGCGGGTGGAAGGCTACACCTTC. It encodes CASSQQQGARVEGYTF.

V and J are TRBV5-1 and TRBJ2-3; a weak D match, TRBD2 (6 bases). This CDR3 spans 17 amino acids. Germline CDR1 and CDR2: SGHRS and YFSETQ. Trimming left V 4 bases short and J 1 base short, with 19 bases between. This chain's CDR3 is CASSRRSASEGTDTQYF. In DNA, the CDR3 is TGCGCCAGCAGCCGCCGCTCGGCTAGCGAGGGCACAGATACGCAGTATTTT.

This rearrangement joins TRBV28 to TRBJ1-2; D gene unclear. Trimming pared 3 bases from V and 3 bases from J, leaving 17 bases between. This CDR3 has 16 amino acids. The germline gives CDR1 MDHEN, CDR2 SYDVKM. The CDR3 spells CASSFKQLGGYYGYTF. DNA for the CDR3: TGTGCCAGCAGTTTTAAACAGCTGGGAGGGTACTATGGCTACACCTTC.

The chain recombines TRBV7-3 with TRBJ2-7, with D perhaps TRBD2 (7 bases). Trimming stripped 5 bases from V and 4 bases from J, with 21 bases between. The CDR3 runs 16 residues. Per the germline V gene, CDR1 is SGHTA and CDR2 is FQGTGA. CDR3 protein: CASSRGGGGAGYEQYF. DNA for the CDR3: TGTGCCAGCAGCCGAGGGGGAGGGGGTGCCGGTTACGAGCAGTACTTC. Based on the CDR3 plus reference TRBV7-3 and TRBJ2-7, the full variable domain is GAGVSQTPSNKVTEKGKYVELRCDPISGHTALYWYRQSLGQGPEFLIYFQGTGAADDSGLPNDRFFAVRPEGSVSTLKIQRTERGDSAVYLCASSRGGGGAGYEQYFGPGTRLTVT.

The chain links TRBV15 to TRBJ2-7; TRBD2 agrees at 7 bases. The CDR3 length is 16 residues. The ends lost 0 bases at V and 0 bases at J; junction bases unmatched: 5. Germline assignment: CDR1 LNHNV and CDR2 YYDKDF (reference sequence). The CDR3 coding sequence is TGTGCCACCAGCAGAGAGGCAGGGAGGGGCTCCTACGAGCAGTACTTC. It yields the protein CATSREAGRGSYEQYF.

The chain carries TRBV4-2 and TRBJ2-7; no definite D call. Between the trimmed V and J ends, which lost 4 bases and 0 bases, there was a span of 7 bases. The CDR3 contains 13 residues. Germline-derived CDR1 and CDR2 are LGHNA and YNFKEQ. CDR3 DNA: TGTGCCAGCAGCCCCGGTCACTCCTACGAGCAGTACTTC. Translating it yields CASSPGHSYEQYF.

This clone was detected once. V and J are TRBV5-1 and TRBJ2-2; 12 nucleotides match TRBD2. The CDR3 consists of 18 residues. V was clipped by 2 bases and J by 1 base; unmatched bases: 6. In germline, CDR1 is SGHRS, CDR2 YFSETQ. In DNA, the CDR3 is TGCGCCAGCAGCTTCCTGACTAGCGGGGGCCAGAACACCGGGGAGCTGTTTTTT. It specifies CASSFLTSGGQNTGELFF.

The CDR3 here is CASNPRVLNYGYTF. The CDR3 DNA sequence: TGCGCCAGCAACCCACGAGTCCTTAACTATGGCTACACCTTC. The rearrangement joins TRBV10-2 to TRBJ1-2; no clear D gene. Looked up from germline, CDR1 is WSHSY and CDR2 is SAAADI. Trimming stripped 7 bases from V and 1 base from J, with 13 bases between. This CDR3 is built from 14 residues.

The sample holds one count of this clone. The CDR3: CATSRDRDRETDTQYF. CDR3 DNA sequence: TGTGCCACCAGCAGAGATCGAGACAGGGAAACAGATACGCAGTATTTT. This sequence joins TRBV15 and TRBJ2-3, with TRBD1 identical over 7 bases. CDR1 LNHNV and CDR2 YYDKDF come from the germline V gene (reference sequence). V shed 0 bases and J 3 bases; nucleotides not matched to a gene: 6. The CDR3 runs to 16 residues.

This chain uses TRBV6-2 or TRBV6-3 with TRBJ2-3, with 8 bases fitting TRBD2. With 2 bases clipped from V and 2 bases from J, the junction kept 6 bases outside the gene matches. Germline values: CDR1 MNHEY, CDR2 SVGEGT. The CDR3 consists of 16 residues. The CDR3 loop reads CASSYPYGGATDTQYF. The CDR3 DNA reads TGTGCCAGCAGTTACCCCTACGGGGGGGCCACAGATACGCAGTATTTT.

The V call is TRBV7-9, the J call TRBJ2-5; 11 positions match TRBD1. Per germline, CDR1 SEHNR and CDR2 FQNEAQ (reference sequence). With V trimmed by 5 bases and J by 6 bases, 5 bases remained unmatched. This CDR3 has 14 residues. The CDR3 nucleotides read TGTGCCAGCAGCCCAGGACAGGGGGCAAAGACCCAGTACTTC. Amino acid sequence: CASSPGQGAKTQYF.

The V call is TRBV11-3, the J call TRBJ2-3; D might be TRBD2 (5 bases). Germline V lookup: CDR1 SGHNT, CDR2 YENEEA. V lost 0 bases and J 6 bases, leaving 13 bases between the germline ends. This CDR3 is built from 15 residues. As DNA, the CDR3 is TGTGCCAGCAGCTTAGATGTAGGGTGGAGGGATACGCAGTATTTT. Residues: CASSLDVGWRDTQYF.

V usage is TRBV5-1 and J usage is TRBJ2-1, with D tentatively TRBD2 (6 bases). From germline, CDR1 is SGHRS and CDR2 YFSETQ. Trimming left V 1 base short and J 9 bases short, with 11 bases between. The CDR3 length is 13 residues. The CDR3, as DNA: TGCGCCAGCAGCTTGACTAGCCAGGTTGAGCAGTTCTTC. This translates into CASSLTSQVEQFF.

The chain is built from TRBV25-1 and TRBJ2-1; possibly TRBD1 for D (6 bases). CDR1 MGHDK and CDR2 SYGVNS come from the germline V gene. V was pared by 0 bases and J by 5 bases, with 11 bases between. The CDR3 loop spans 15 amino acids. Written as DNA, the CDR3 is TGTGCCAGCAGTGAATATAGGACAGAGAACAATGAGCAGTTCTTC. Its protein product is CASSEYRTENNEQFF.

V and J are TRBV6-5 and TRBJ2-1; D unresolved. V lost 1 base, J lost 6 bases, and 13 bases lay in between. The CDR3 spans 15 residues. The germline V gene encodes CDR1 MNHEY and CDR2 SVGAGI. The CDR3 DNA sequence: TGTGCCAGCAGTTACTTTATAAGATCGGTCAATGAGCAGTTCTTC. Its translation: CASSYFIRSVNEQFF.

V is TRBV18 and J is TRBJ1-1; D remains unclear. Germline CDR1 reads KGHSH; CDR2 reads LQKENI. The V end lost 5 bases, the J end lost 4 bases, and 14 bases lay between the germline ends. The CDR3 has 14 amino acids. The CDR3 bases are TGTGCCAGCTCATTTCGGGGAGGATCCACTGAAGCTTTCTTT. This gives the protein CASSFRGGSTEAFF.

This chain uses TRBV3-1 (or the pseudogene TRBV3-2) with TRBJ2-7; possible D gene TRBD2, 6 bases. The V end lost 1 base, the J end lost 3 bases, and 22 bases lay between the germline ends. The germline V gene has CDR1 LGHDT and CDR2 YNNKEL (reference sequence). The CDR3 loop spans 18 amino acids. CDR3 nucleotide sequence: TGTGCCAGCAGCCAAGGGGTTAGCACGGCGGGATGGGGCTACGAGCAGTACTTC. Encoded protein: CASSQGVSTAGWGYEQYF.

This chain joins TRBV28 and TRBJ1-4; 9 bases are a match to TRBD1. Trimming cost V 5 bases and J 8 bases; bases outside gene matches: 15. From germline, CDR1 is MDHEN and CDR2 SYDVKM. This CDR3 is 17 amino acids long. CDR3 sequence reads: CASSPTLTGGLEEKLFF. CDR3 DNA sequence: TGTGCCAGCAGTCCCACCCTCACAGGGGGCCTTGAAGAAAAACTGTTTTTT.

This chain joins TRBV5-1 and TRBJ2-3, with 8 nucleotides matching TRBD2. The CDR3 totals 17 residues. J was trimmed by 7 bases and V by 0 bases; bases with no gene match: 13. The germline V gene has CDR1 SGHRS and CDR2 YFSETQ. The CDR3 DNA is TGCGCCAGCAGCTTGGCTCTGGGAGCGGGAGTTGAAAATACGCAGTATTTT. Protein: CASSLALGAGVENTQYF.